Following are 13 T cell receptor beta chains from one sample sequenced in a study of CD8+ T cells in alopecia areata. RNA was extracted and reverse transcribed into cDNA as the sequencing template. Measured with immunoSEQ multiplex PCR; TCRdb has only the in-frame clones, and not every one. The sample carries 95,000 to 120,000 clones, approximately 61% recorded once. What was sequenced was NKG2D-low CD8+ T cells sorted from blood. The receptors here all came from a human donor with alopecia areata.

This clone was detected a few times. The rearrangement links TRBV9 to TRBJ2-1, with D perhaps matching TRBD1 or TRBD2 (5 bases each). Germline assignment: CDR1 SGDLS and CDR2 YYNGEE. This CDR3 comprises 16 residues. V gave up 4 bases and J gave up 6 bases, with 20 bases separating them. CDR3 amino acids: CASSPRGSMGPNEQFF. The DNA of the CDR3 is TGTGCCAGCAGCCCTCGGGGTAGTATGGGGCCCAATGAGCAGTTCTTC.

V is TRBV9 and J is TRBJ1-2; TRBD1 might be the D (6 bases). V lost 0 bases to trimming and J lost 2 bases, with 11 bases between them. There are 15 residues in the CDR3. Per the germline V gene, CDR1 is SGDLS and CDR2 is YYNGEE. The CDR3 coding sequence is TGTGCCAGCAGCGTAGTCACCGGGGGCAACTATGGCTACACCTTC. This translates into CASSVVTGGNYGYTF.

The CDR3 nucleotides read TGCGCCAGCAGCCCCCGGACGGAATGGAACACCGGGGAGCTGTTTTTT. As protein: CASSPRTEWNTGELFF. The genes are TRBV5-1 and TRBJ2-2; D unresolved. V shed 4 bases and J shed 1 base, with 14 bases lying between them. CDR1 SGHRS and CDR2 YFSETQ come from the germline V gene. There are 16 residues in the CDR3.

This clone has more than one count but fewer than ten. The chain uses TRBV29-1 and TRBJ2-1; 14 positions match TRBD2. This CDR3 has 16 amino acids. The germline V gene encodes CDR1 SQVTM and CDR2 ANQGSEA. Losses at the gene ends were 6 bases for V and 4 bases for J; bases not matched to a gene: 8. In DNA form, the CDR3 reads TGCAGCGTAAGGGGACTAGCGGGAGTCAAATACAATGAGCAGTTCTTC. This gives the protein CSVRGLAGVKYNEQFF.

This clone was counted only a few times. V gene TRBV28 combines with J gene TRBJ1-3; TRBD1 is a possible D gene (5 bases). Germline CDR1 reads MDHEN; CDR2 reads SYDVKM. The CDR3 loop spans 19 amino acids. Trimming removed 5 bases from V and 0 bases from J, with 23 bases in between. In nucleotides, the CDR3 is TGTGCCAGCAGTAAACGGGGCAGCAGGGATTACCACTCTGGAAACACCATATATTTT. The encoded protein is CASSKRGSRDYHSGNTIYF.

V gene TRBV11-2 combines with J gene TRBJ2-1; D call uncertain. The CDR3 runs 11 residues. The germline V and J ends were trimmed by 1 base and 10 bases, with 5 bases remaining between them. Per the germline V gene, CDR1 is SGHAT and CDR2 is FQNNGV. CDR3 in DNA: TGTGCCAGCAGCTTAGGGTCCGAGCAGTTCTTC. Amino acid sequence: CASSLGSEQFF. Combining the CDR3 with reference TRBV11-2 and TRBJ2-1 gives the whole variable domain EAGVAQSPRYKIIEKRQSVAFWCNPISGHATLYWYQQILGQGPKLLIQFQNNGVVDDSQLPKDRFSAERLKGVDSTLKIQPAKLEDSAVYLCASSLGSEQFFGPGTRLTVL.

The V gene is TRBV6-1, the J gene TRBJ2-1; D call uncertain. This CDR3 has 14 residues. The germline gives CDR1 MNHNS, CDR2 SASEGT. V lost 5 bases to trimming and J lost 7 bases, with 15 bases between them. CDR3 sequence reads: CASSPFVEWNEQFF. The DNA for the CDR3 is TGTGCCAGCAGTCCCTTCGTGGAGTGGAATGAGCAGTTCTTC.

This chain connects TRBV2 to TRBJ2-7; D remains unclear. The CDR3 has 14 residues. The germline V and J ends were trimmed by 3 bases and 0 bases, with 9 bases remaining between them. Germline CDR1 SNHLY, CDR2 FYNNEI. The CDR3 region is CASSDYRSSYEQYF. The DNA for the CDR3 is TGTGCCAGCAGTGACTATAGAAGCTCCTACGAGCAGTACTTC.

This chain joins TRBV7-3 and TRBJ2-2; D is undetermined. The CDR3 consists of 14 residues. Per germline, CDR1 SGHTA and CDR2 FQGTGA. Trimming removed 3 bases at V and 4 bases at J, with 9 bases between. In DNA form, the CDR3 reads TGTGCCAGCAGCTTTCCCAGAGGCACCGGGGAGCTGTTTTTT. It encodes CASSFPRGTGELFF.

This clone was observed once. For the CDR3, the DNA is TGTGCCAGCAGCTTAACACCAGATGTCTACGAGCAGTACTTC. This encodes CASSLTPDVYEQYF. The chain uses TRBV7-3 and TRBJ2-7; D is unclear. V was clipped by 0 bases and J by 3 bases, with 9 bases between them. Looked up from germline, CDR1 is SGHTA and CDR2 is FQGTGA. The CDR3 contains 14 residues.

CDR3 sequence: CASSPTGPNTEAFF. The CDR3 region has the DNA TGTGCCAGCAGCCCTACAGGGCCCAACACTGAAGCTTTCTTT. The chain recombines TRBV7-9 with TRBJ1-1; a possible D gene is TRBD1 (6 bases). Per the germline V gene, CDR1 is SEHNR and CDR2 is FQNEAQ (reference sequence). The ends were cut back, 5 bases at V and 2 bases at J, with 12 bases in the middle. The CDR3 has 14 amino acids.

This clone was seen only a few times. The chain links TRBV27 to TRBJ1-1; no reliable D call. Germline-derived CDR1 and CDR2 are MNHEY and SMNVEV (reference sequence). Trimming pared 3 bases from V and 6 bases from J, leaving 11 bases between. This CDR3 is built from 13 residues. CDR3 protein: CASSFGREAEAFF. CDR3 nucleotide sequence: TGTGCCAGCAGTTTTGGGAGGGAGGCTGAAGCTTTCTTT.

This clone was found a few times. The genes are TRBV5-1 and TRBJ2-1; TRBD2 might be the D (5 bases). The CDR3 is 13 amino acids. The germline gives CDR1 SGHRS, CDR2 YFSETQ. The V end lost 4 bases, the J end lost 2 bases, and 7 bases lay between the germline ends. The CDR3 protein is CASSGSTYNEQFF. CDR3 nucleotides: TGCGCCAGCAGCGGGAGTACCTACAATGAGCAGTTCTTC.